This is a list of T cell receptor beta chains from one sample in a study of T cell responses to AZD1222 COVID-19 vaccine. Sequencing used immunoSEQ multiplex PCR; TCRdb keeps in-frame clones, though not all of them. The sample holds about 110,000 clones, 87% seen once. Here the sequenced sample was peripheral blood, taken on day 0 of AZD1222 vaccination. These TCRs come from an adult in good health. Both conserved end residues are part of each CDR3.

J gene: TRBJ1-5; V gene: TRBV9; CDR3 protein: CASTTFVINQPQHF
J gene: TRBJ2-7; V gene: TRBV5-6; CDR3 protein: CASSLQINVRTSGNYEQYF
J gene: TRBJ1-1; V gene: TRBV24-1; CDR3 protein: CATSDLGYRGAFF
J gene: TRBJ1-2; V gene: TRBV7-9; CDR3 protein: CASSLSTEIYGYTF
J gene: TRBJ2-1; V gene: TRBV11-2; CDR3 protein: CASSSTRIGQGNEQFF
J gene: TRBJ2-1; V gene: TRBV7-9; CDR3 protein: CASSGSTSGYNEQFF
J gene: TRBJ2-2; V gene: TRBV3-1/TRBV3-2; CDR3 protein: CASSQDRRGLGTGELFF
J gene: TRBJ2-4; V gene: TRBV6-5; CDR3 protein: CAGSGLNADIQYF
J gene: TRBJ1-2; V gene: TRBV5-5; CDR3 protein: CASSLDGRLYGYTF
J gene: TRBJ1-2; V gene: TRBV28; CDR3 protein: CASYRRYGYTF
J gene: TRBJ2-7; V gene: TRBV18; CDR3 protein: CASSPRGNQATYEQYF
J gene: TRBJ2-1; V gene: TRBV7-9; CDR3 protein: CASRIGRLAGAYNEQFF
J gene: TRBJ2-1; V gene: TRBV5-4; CDR3 protein: CASSWDVADEQFF
J gene: TRBJ2-1; V gene: TRBV7-9; CDR3 protein: CASSLGGQGYNEQFF
J gene: TRBJ2-1; V gene: TRBV28; CDR3 protein: CASGPLAGLDEQFF
J gene: TRBJ1-2; V gene: TRBV7-9; CDR3 protein: CASSLQSRGDGYTF
J gene: TRBJ1-5; V gene: TRBV19; CDR3 protein: CASSIEGRQGGNQPQHF
J gene: TRBJ1-3; V gene: TRBV6-1; CDR3 protein: CASSEGRGQGPGNTIYF
J gene: TRBJ1-2; V gene: TRBV7-3; CDR3 protein: CASSLTSTGSYGYTF
J gene: TRBJ2-1; V gene: TRBV28; CDR3 protein: CASSLMTSYNNEQFF
J gene: TRBJ2-2; V gene: TRBV7-7; CDR3 protein: CASSLVPGQGNTGELFF
J gene: TRBJ1-1; V gene: TRBV4-3; CDR3 protein: CASSQDLPQGGLNTEAFF
J gene: TRBJ2-7; V gene: TRBV29-1; CDR3 protein: CSVKTSGGYEQYF
J gene: TRBJ1-2; V gene: TRBV5-4; CDR3 protein: CASSLDRVGGYTF
J gene: TRBJ1-1; V gene: TRBV6-5; CDR3 protein: CASSRSGQLNTEAFF
J gene: TRBJ2-1; V gene: TRBV6-5; CDR3 protein: CAITGSSYNEQFF
J gene: TRBJ1-2; V gene: TRBV7-2; CDR3 protein: CASSLPGGAYGYTF
J gene: TRBJ1-6; V gene: TRBV19; CDR3 protein: CASHKAGNSPLHF
J gene: TRBJ1-1; V gene: TRBV5-1; CDR3 protein: CASSLGGQTAAFF
J gene: TRBJ1-2; V gene: TRBV30; CDR3 protein: CAWSGQSRAHYGYTF
J gene: TRBJ1-6; V gene: TRBV3-1/TRBV3-2; CDR3 protein: CASSRRGAYNSPLHF
J gene: TRBJ1-3; V gene: TRBV12-2; CDR3 protein: CASRLKGRDRRYSGNTIYF
J gene: TRBJ2-5; V gene: TRBV28; CDR3 protein: CASSSNRGGFQETQYF
J gene: TRBJ2-1; V gene: TRBV5-1; CDR3 protein: CASSLPGTSNEQFF
J gene: TRBJ2-1; V gene: TRBV19; CDR3 protein: CASSPQTQGGNEQFF
J gene: TRBJ1-2; V gene: TRBV19; CDR3 protein: CASSILAGDRSAGYTF
J gene: TRBJ2-7; V gene: TRBV20-1; CDR3 protein: CSAPTQTGQYF
J gene: TRBJ1-4; V gene: TRBV7-2; CDR3 protein: CASSYGFSGREKLFF
J gene: TRBJ1-5; V gene: TRBV28; CDR3 protein: CASSLSGQILFPQHF
J gene: TRBJ1-5; V gene: TRBV21-1; CDR3 protein: CAPMNQPQHF
J gene: TRBJ2-7; V gene: TRBV28; CDR3 protein: CASRESGQASSYEQYF
J gene: TRBJ1-2; V gene: TRBV28; CDR3 protein: CASTPPGQGRYGYTF
J gene: TRBJ1-2; V gene: TRBV6-1; CDR3 protein: CASSEGTGRNYGYTF
J gene: TRBJ2-7; V gene: TRBV6-5; CDR3 protein: CASSPGPGRDEQYF
J gene: TRBJ1-5; V gene: TRBV4-2; CDR3 protein: CASSQNLGPSNQPQHF
J gene: TRBJ1-1; V gene: TRBV28; CDR3 protein: CASKVGSLNTEAFF
J gene: TRBJ1-1; V gene: TRBV11-2; CDR3 protein: CASSLRRDPTEAFF
J gene: TRBJ2-1; V gene: TRBV5-1; CDR3 protein: CASSDPRGLSDNEQFF
J gene: TRBJ1-5; V gene: TRBV28; CDR3 protein: CASSLTLGNQPQHF
J gene: TRBJ1-2; V gene: TRBV3-1/TRBV3-2; CDR3 protein: CASSQGLGQGASGYTF
J gene: TRBJ2-7; V gene: TRBV12-2; CDR3 protein: CASRLVASGRNEQYF